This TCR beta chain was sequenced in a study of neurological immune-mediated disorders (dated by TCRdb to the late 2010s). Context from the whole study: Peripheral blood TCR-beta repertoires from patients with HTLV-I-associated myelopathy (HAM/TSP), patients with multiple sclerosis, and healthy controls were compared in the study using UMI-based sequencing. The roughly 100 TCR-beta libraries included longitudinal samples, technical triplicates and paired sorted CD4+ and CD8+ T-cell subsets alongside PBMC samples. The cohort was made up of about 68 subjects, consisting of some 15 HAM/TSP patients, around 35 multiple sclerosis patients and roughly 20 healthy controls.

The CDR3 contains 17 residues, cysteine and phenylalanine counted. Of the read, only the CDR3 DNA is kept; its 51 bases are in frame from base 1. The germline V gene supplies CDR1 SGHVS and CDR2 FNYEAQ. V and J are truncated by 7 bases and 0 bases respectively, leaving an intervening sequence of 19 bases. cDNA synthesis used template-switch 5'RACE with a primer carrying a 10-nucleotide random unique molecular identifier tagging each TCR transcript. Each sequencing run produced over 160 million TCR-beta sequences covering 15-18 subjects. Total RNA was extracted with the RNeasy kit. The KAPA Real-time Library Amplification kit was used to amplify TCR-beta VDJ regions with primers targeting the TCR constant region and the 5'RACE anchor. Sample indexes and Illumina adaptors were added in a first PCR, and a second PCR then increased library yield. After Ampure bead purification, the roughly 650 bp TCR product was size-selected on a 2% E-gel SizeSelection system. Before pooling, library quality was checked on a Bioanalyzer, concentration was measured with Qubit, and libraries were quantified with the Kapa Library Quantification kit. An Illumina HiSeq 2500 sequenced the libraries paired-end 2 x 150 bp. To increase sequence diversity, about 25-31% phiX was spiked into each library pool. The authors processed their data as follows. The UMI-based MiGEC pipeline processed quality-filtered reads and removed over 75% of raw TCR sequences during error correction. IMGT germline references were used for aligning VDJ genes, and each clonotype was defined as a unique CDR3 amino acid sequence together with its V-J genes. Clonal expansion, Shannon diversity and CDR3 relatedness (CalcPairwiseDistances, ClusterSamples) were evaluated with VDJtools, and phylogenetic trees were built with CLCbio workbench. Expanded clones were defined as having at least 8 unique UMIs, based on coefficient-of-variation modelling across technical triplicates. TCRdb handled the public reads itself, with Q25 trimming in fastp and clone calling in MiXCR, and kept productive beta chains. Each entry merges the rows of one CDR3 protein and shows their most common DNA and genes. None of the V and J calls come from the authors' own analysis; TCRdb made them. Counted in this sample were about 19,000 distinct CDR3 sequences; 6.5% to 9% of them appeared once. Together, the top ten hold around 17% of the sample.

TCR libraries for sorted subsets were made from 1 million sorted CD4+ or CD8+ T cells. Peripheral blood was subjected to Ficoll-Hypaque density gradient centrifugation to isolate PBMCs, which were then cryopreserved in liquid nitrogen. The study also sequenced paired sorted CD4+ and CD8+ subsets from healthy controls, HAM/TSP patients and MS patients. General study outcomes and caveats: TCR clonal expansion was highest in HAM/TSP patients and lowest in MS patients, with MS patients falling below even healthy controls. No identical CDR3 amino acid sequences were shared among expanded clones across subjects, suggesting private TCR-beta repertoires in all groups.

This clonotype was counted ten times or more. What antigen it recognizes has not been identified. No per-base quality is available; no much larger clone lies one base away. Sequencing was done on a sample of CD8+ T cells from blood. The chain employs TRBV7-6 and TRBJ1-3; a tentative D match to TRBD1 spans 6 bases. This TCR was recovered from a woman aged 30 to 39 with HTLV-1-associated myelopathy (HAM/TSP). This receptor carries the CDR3 CASTTDGWGPSGNTIYF. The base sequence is TGTGCCAGCACCACCGATGGATGGGGGCCCTCTGGAAACACCATATATTTT.